This TCR beta chain was captured in a study of neurological immune-mediated disorders. Study as a whole: Of the multiple sclerosis patients, some 35 in total, roughly 30 were relapsing-remitting and 3 were secondary progressive.

Trimming left V 5 bases short and J 3 bases short, with 11 bases between. The CDR3 spans 15 residues. This clonotype was detected many times. Each TCR transcript was tagged with a 10-nucleotide random UMI during 5'RACE. Each CDR3 protein is one row after TCRdb ran MiXCR on the 5' RACE reads. This table holds about 27,000 distinct CDR3 sequences, 2.5% to 4% found once. Preparation of the unsorted libraries drew on 2 million PBMCs stored at -80 C. This chain connects TRBV12-3 or TRBV12-4 to TRBJ1-6, with a weak D call TRBD1 (6 bases). Sequenced sample: PBMCs. The sequence derives from a woman aged 25 to 45 with multiple sclerosis. This CDR3 is CASSARQVYNSPLHF. The CDR3 DNA sequence: TGTGCCAGCAGTGCGCGACAGGTCTATAATTCACCCCTCCACTTT.